The following is a T cell receptor beta chain sequence with its context. The sample comes from a study of shared T cell receptors in the human thymus. Trimming shortened V by 5 bases and J by 5 bases, and 19 bases separated the two germline ends. Germline V gene sequence: CDR1 SGHTA, CDR2 FQGNSA. CDR3 length: 15 amino acids. Sequencing used immunoSEQ multiplex PCR; TCRdb keeps in-frame clones, though not all of them. The profile shows 500,000 to 550,000 clones, 75% to 80% of them singletons. The same data also went into a second study, on human thymus T cells.

Sequences were obtained from thymocytes. V usage is TRBV7-2 and J usage is TRBJ2-7; TRBD1 might be the D (6 bases). The source is a boy under three years old with a congenital heart defect. CDR3 nucleotides: TGTGCCAGCAGCGGGGGACGGGGCCAGGGGAACGAGCAGTACTTC. Amino acids: CASSGGRGQGNEQYF.